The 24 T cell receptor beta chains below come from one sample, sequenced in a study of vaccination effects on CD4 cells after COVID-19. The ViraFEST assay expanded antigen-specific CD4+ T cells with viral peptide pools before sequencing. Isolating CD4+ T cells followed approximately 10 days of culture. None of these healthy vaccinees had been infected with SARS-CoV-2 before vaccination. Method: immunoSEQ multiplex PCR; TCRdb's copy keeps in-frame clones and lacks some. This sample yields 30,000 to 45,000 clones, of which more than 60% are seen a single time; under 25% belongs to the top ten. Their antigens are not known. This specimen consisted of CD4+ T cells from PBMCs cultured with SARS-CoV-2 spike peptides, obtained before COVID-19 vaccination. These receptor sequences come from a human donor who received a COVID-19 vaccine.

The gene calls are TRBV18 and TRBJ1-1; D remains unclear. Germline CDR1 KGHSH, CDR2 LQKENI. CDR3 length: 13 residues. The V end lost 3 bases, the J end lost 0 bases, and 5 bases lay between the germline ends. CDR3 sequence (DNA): TGTGCCAGCTCACCCCAACTGAACACTGAAGCTTTCTTT. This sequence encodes CASSPQLNTEAFF.

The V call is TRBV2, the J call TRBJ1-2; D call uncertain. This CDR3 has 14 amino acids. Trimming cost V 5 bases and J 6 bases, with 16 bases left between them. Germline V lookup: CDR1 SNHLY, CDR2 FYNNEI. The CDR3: CASSSYSQTHGYTF. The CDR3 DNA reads TGTGCCAGCAGTAGTTACTCACAGACTCATGGCTACACCTTC.

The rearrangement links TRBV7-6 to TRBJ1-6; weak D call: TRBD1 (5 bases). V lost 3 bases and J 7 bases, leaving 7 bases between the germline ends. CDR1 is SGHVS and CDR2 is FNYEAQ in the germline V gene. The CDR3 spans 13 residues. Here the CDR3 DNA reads TGTGCCAGCAGCTTGGGACCAAATTCACCCCTCCACTTT. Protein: CASSLGPNSPLHF.

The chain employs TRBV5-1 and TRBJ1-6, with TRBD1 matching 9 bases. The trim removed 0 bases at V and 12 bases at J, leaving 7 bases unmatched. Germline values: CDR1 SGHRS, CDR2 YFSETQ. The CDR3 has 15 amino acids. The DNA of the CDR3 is TGCGCCAGCAGCTTGGCGGGGGACAGGGCTGAACCCCTCCACTTT. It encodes CASSLAGDRAEPLHF.

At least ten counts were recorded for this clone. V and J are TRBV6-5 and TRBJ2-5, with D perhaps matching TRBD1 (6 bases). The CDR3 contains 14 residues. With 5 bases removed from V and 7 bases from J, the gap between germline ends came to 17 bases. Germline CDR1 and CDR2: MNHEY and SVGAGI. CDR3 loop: CASSPTGTRGTQYF. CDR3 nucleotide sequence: TGTGCCAGCAGTCCGACCGGGACACGGGGGACCCAGTACTTC.

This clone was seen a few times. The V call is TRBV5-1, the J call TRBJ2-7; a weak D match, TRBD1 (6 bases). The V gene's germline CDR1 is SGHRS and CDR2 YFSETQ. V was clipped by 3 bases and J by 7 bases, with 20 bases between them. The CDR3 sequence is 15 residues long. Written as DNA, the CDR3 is TGCGCCAGCAGCTCCTCTTTCGGACAGTTTGGGGAGCAGTACTTC. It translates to CASSSSFGQFGEQYF.

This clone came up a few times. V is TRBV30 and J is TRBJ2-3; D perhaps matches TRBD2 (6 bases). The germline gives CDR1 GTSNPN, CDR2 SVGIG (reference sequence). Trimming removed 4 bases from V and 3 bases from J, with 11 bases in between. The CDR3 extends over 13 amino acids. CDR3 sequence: CAWTLAITDTQYF. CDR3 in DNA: TGTGCCTGGACCCTAGCGATAACAGATACGCAGTATTTT.

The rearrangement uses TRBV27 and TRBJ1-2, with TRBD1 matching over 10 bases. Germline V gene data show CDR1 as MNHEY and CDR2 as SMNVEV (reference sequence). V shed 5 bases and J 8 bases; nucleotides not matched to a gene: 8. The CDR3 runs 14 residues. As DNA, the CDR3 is TGTGCCAGCAGTCCGGACAGGGGGGTCTTAGGCTACACCTTC. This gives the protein CASSPDRGVLGYTF.

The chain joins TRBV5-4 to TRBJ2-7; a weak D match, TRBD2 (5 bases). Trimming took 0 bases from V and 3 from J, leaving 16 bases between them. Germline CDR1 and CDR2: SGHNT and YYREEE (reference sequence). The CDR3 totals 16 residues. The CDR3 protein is CASSLDPGRSLYEQYF. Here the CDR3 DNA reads TGTGCCAGCAGCTTGGATCCGGGAAGGTCTCTCTACGAGCAGTACTTC. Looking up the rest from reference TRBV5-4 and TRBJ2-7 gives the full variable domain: ETGVTQSPTHLIKTRGQQVTLRCSSQSGHNTVSWYQQALGQGPQFIFQYYREEENGRGNFPPRFSGLQFPNYSSELNVNALELDDSALYLCASSLDPGRSLYEQYFGPGTRLTVT.

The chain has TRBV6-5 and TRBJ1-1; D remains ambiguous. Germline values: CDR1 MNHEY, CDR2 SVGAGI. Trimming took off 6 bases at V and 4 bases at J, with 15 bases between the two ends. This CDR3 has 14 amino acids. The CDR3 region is CASSPRLSGTEAFF. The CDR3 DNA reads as TGTGCCAGCAGCCCAAGGCTGTCGGGCACTGAAGCTTTCTTT.

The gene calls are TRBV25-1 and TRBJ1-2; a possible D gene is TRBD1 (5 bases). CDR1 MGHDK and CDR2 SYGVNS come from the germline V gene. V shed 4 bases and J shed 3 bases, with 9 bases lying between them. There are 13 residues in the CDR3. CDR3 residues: CASSGVGDYGYTF. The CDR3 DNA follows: TGTGCCAGCAGTGGCGTGGGGGACTATGGCTACACCTTC.

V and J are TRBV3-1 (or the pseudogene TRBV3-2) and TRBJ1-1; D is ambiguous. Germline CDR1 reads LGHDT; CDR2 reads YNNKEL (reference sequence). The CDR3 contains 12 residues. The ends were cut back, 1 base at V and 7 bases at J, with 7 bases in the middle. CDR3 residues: CASSQAGSEAFF. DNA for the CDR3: TGTGCCAGCAGCCAAGCCGGGAGTGAAGCTTTCTTT.

CDR3 region: CASSLDHEQFF. The DNA for the CDR3 is TGTGCCAGCAGCTTAGATCATGAGCAGTTCTTC. The rearrangement links TRBV7-2 to TRBJ2-1; no firm D call. V lost 1 base, J lost 8 bases, and 3 bases lay in between. The germline V gene encodes CDR1 SGHTA and CDR2 FQGNSA. The CDR3 loop spans 11 amino acids.

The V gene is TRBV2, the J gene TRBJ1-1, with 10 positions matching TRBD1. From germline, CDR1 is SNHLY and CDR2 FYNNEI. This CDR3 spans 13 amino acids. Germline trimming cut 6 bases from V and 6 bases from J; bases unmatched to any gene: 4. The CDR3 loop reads CASRTGGFAEAFF. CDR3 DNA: TGTGCCAGCAGGACAGGGGGCTTTGCTGAAGCTTTCTTT.

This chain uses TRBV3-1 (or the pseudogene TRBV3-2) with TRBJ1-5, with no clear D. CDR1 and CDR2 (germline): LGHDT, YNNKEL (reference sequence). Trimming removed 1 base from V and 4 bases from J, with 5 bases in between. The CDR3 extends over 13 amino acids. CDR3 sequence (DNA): TGTGCCAGCAGCCAAGTTTCAAATCAGCCCCAGCATTTT. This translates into CASSQVSNQPQHF.

The DNA for the CDR3 is TGTGCCTGGAGTCCAGGCGGTCTCAATGAGCAGTTCTTC. It specifies CAWSPGGLNEQFF. The chain combines TRBV30 with TRBJ2-1, with D unresolved. Germline V lookup: CDR1 GTSNPN, CDR2 SVGIG (reference sequence). V lost 2 bases to trimming and J lost 6 bases, with 11 bases between them. The CDR3 totals 13 residues.

The CDR3 loop reads CASSQGSRTGANVLTF. CDR3 bases: TGCGCCAGCAGCCAAGGGTCAAGGACTGGGGCCAACGTCCTGACTTTC. The gene calls are TRBV5-1 and TRBJ2-6; D is undetermined. This CDR3 is 16 amino acids long. The germline V gene has CDR1 SGHRS and CDR2 YFSETQ. Trimming removed 4 bases at V and 2 bases at J, with 13 bases between.

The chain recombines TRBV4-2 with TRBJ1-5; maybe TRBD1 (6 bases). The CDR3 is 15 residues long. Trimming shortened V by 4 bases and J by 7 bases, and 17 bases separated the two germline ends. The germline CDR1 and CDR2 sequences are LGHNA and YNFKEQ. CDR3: CASSLLRGREQPQHF. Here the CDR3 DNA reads TGTGCCAGCAGCCTCCTTAGGGGGAGGGAACAGCCCCAGCATTTT.

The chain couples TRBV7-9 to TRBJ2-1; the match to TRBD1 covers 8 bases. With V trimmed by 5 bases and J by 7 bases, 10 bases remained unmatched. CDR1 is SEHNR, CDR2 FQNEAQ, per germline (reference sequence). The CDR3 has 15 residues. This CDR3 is CASSPGTGVGNEQFF. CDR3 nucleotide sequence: TGTGCCAGCAGCCCAGGGACAGGTGTTGGGAATGAGCAGTTCTTC.

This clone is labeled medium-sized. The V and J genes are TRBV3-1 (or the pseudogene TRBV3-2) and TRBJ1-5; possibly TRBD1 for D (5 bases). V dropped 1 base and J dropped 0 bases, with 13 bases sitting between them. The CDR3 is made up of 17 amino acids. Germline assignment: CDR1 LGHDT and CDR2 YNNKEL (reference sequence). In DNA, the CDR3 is TGTGCCAGCAGCCAAGTACCAGGGTTTTCTAGCAATCAGCCCCAGCATTTT. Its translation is CASSQVPGFSSNQPQHF.

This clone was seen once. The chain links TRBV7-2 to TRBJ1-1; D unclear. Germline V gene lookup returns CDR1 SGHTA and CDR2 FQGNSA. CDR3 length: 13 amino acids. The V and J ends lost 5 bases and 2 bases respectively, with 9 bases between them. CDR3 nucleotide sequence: TGTGCCAGCAGCCCGTGGTTCAACACTGAAGCTTTCTTT. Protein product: CASSPWFNTEAFF.

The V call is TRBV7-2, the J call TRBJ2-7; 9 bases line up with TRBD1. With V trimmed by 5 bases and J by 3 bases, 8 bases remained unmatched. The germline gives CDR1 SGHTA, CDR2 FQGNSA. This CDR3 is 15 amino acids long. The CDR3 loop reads CASSPGQGRLYEQYF. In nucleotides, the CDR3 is TGTGCCAGCAGCCCTGGACAGGGGAGGCTCTACGAGCAGTACTTC.

The CDR3 region has the DNA TGTGCCAGCAGTTTAACTGGAACCATGAACACTGAAGCTTTCTTT. This encodes CASSLTGTMNTEAFF. V gene TRBV28 combines with J gene TRBJ1-1, with no clear D. The ends were cut back, 2 bases at V and 0 bases at J, with 10 bases in the middle. Looked up from germline, CDR1 is MDHEN and CDR2 is SYDVKM. The CDR3 contains 15 residues. The whole variable domain, filled in from reference TRBV28 and TRBJ1-1, reads DVKVTQSSRYLVKRTGEKVFLECVQDMDHENMFWYRQDPGLGLRLIYFSYDVKMKEKGDIPEGYSVSREKKERFSLILESASTNQTSMYLCASSLTGTMNTEAFFGQGTRLTVV.

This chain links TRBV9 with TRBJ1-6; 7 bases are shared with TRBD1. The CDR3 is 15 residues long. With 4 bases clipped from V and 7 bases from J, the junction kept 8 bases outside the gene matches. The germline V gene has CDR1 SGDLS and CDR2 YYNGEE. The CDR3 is CASSLRQGTNSPLHF. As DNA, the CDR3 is TGTGCCAGCAGCCTAAGACAGGGTACCAATTCACCCCTCCACTTT. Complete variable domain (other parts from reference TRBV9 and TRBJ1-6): DSGVTQTPKHLITATGQRVTLRCSPRSGDLSVYWYQQSLDQGLQFLIQYYNGEERAKGNILERFSAQQFPDLHSELNLSSLELGDSALYFCASSLRQGTNSPLHFGNGTRLTVT.